The T cell receptor (beta chain) described here comes from a study of T cell repertoires in cytomegalovirus infection. One entry per CDR3 protein, called by TCRdb with MiXCR from the reads. This sample has roughly 51,000 distinct CDR3 sequences, with 15% to 25% found just once. As regards this clonotype: Its antigen is still unknown.

This TCR came from a human donor in good health (CMV status not recorded). Some clones in this sample may be carry-over from other donors' samples. Here the sequenced sample was CD8+ T cells from cultured PBMCs, taken from culture after CMV antigen stimulation.

The CDR3 reads CASSSPDIGKMETQYF. The CDR3 DNA sequence: TGTGCCAGCAGCTCCCCGGACATCGGAAAGATGGAGACCCAGTACTTC. This chain uses TRBV7-9 with TRBJ2-5; a weak D match, TRBD1 (5 bases). CDR3 length: 16 residues. Germline CDR1 reads SEHNR; CDR2 reads FQNEAQ (reference sequence). V was clipped by 4 bases and J by 5 bases, with 20 bases between them.